Following are 25 T cell receptor beta chains from one sample sequenced in a study of neurological immune-mediated disorders. TCRdb re-called the 5' RACE reads through MiXCR, storing one row per CDR3 protein. The sample has 35,000 to 45,000 distinct CDR3 sequences, less than 3.5% seen once. The time point denotes: longitudinal time-point 1 (baseline). The sample taken for sequencing was PBMCs. These receptors all come from a woman aged 55-69 years with multiple sclerosis.

This clonotype has only a few counts. V gene TRBV18 combines with J gene TRBJ2-7; D ambiguous. The V gene lost 2 bases and the J gene lost 4 bases, with 6 bases spanning the gap. CDR3 size: 12 residues. The germline CDR1 and CDR2 sequences are KGHSH and LQKENI. The CDR3 bases are TGTGCCAGCTCACCAACCCAATACGAGCAGTACTTC. It codes for CASSPTQYEQYF.

This clonotype was recorded many times. The rearrangement links TRBV19 to TRBJ1-5, with 9 positions matching TRBD1. Germline CDR1 is LNHDA and CDR2 is SQIVND (reference sequence). Germline trimming cut 3 bases from V and 6 bases from J; bases unmatched to any gene: 6. The CDR3 contains 15 residues. The CDR3 loop reads CASSISGTGSQPQHF. The CDR3 nucleotides read TGTGCCAGTAGTATCTCCGGGACAGGGTCTCAGCCCCAGCATTTT.

This clonotype was counted many times. The chain uses TRBV6-2 or TRBV6-3 and TRBJ2-5; possible D gene TRBD1, 6 bases. The germline CDR1 and CDR2 sequences are MNHEY and SVGEGT. Trimming took off 6 bases at V and 5 bases at J, with 19 bases between the two ends. The CDR3 runs to 15 residues. DNA for the CDR3: TGTGCCAGCAGCAGCACAGGGAATGATGGGGAGACCCAGTACTTC. It is translated as CASSSTGNDGETQYF.

The rearrangement joins TRBV20-1 to TRBJ1-1, with D possibly TRBD1 on 5 matching bases. Germline CDR1 is DFQATT and CDR2 is SNEGSKA (reference sequence). The germline V and J ends were trimmed by 4 bases and 0 bases, with 9 bases remaining between them. The CDR3 spans 13 residues. CDR3 sequence: CSAIRGVNTEAFF. The CDR3 DNA reads as TGCAGTGCTATTCGGGGGGTGAACACTGAAGCTTTCTTT.

The sample holds many counts of this clonotype. The chain combines TRBV14 with TRBJ1-2, with D unclear. V was pared by 0 bases and J by 7 bases, with 6 bases between. The CDR3 runs 12 residues. CDR1 and CDR2 from the germline V gene are SGHDN and FVKESK. The CDR3 loop reads CASSQDRGGYTF. The CDR3 bases are TGTGCCAGCAGCCAAGATCGAGGTGGCTACACCTTC.

This clonotype was detected ten times or more. Germline is not matched at one junction end, which may reflect a read error. The chain couples TRBV12-3 or TRBV12-4 to TRBJ2-1, with TRBD2 matching over 8 bases. The CDR3 is 15 residues long. The CDR3 here is CASRLGGGSYNEQFF. The CDR3, as DNA: TGTGCCAGCAGATTAGGCGGGGGGTCCTACAATGAGCAGTTCTTC.

This clonotype appeared many times. In DNA, the CDR3 is TGCAGTGCTAGAGATACCGGACAGGGAGGTTATGGCTACACCTTC. It codes for CSARDTGQGGYGYTF. V and J are TRBV20-1 and TRBJ1-2; the match to TRBD1 covers 8 bases. The J segment lost 5 bases and the V segment lost 0 bases, leaving 8 bases of the junction unmatched. Germline V gives CDR1 DFQATT, CDR2 SNEGSKA (reference sequence). The CDR3 is made up of 15 amino acids.

This clonotype was counted many times. The J gene is TRBJ1-2, the V gene TRBV4-1; the match to TRBD1 covers 9 bases. Germline values: CDR1 MGHRA, CDR2 YSYEKL. CDR3 length: 16 amino acids. Trimming removed 2 bases from V and 5 bases from J; junction bases left unmatched: 9. CDR3 DNA sequence: TGCGCCAGCAGCCAACCTCACCCGGGACAGGGTTATGGCTACACCTTC. It is translated as CASSQPHPGQGYGYTF.

The table lists this clonotype with many counts. The chain couples TRBV24-1 to TRBJ2-3; D unresolved. The CDR3 contains 16 residues. Trimming shortened V by 4 bases and J by 0 bases, and 13 bases separated the two germline ends. Germline-derived CDR1 and CDR2 are KGHDR and SFDVKD. CDR3 protein: CATSDMIGSSTDTQYF. The CDR3 nucleotides read TGTGCCACCAGTGACATGATAGGCTCCAGCACAGATACGCAGTATTTT.

This clonotype has at least ten counts. The chain couples TRBV4-1 to TRBJ1-4; D is unresolved. This CDR3 region has 15 residues. Germline assignment: CDR1 MGHRA and CDR2 YSYEKL. The V and J ends lost 0 bases and 8 bases respectively, with 13 bases between them. The CDR3 DNA follows: TGCGCCAGCAGCCAAGATAAAGGAATCGGGGAAAAACTGTTTTTT. Amino acids: CASSQDKGIGEKLFF.

This clonotype was seen many times. This chain uses TRBV20-1 with TRBJ1-6; D might be TRBD1 (6 bases). V lost 4 bases and J 6 bases, leaving 13 bases between the germline ends. CDR1 DFQATT and CDR2 SNEGSKA come from the germline V gene (reference sequence). The CDR3 consists of 14 residues. The chain's CDR3 is CSAKHRASNSPLHF. DNA of the CDR3: TGCAGTGCTAAGCACAGGGCCTCTAATTCACCCCTCCACTTT.

This clonotype showed up many times. The rearrangement joins TRBV6-6 to TRBJ2-3; no firm D call. The V gene's germline CDR1 is MNHNY and CDR2 SVGAGI (reference sequence). This CDR3 has 18 residues. The V end was cut by 4 bases, the J end by 0 bases, with 20 bases between. CDR3 residues: CASSFLIDPRPSTDTQYF. The CDR3 region has the DNA TGTGCCAGCAGTTTCCTGATCGACCCGCGACCGAGCACAGATACGCAGTATTTT.

In this sample, this clonotype turned up many times. CDR3 region: CASSAGLGTGELFF. CDR3 nucleotide sequence: TGCGCCAGCAGCGCAGGACTAGGGACCGGGGAGCTGTTTTTT. This chain joins TRBV5-1 and TRBJ2-2, with TRBD2 matching 7 bases. The V segment lost 4 bases and the J segment 5 bases; nucleotides outside the gene matches: 5. Germline CDR1 SGHRS, CDR2 YFSETQ. The CDR3 extends over 14 amino acids.

This clonotype was detected many times. The J gene is TRBJ2-5, the V gene TRBV6-5; D is possibly TRBD1 (5 bases). Germline V gene sequence: CDR1 MNHEY, CDR2 SVGAGI. The CDR3 length is 18 residues. The V end lost 0 bases, the J end lost 0 bases, and 17 bases lay between the germline ends. CDR3: CASSYSTDTRINQETQYF. The CDR3 bases are TGTGCCAGCAGTTACTCAACGGACACCCGAATAAACCAAGAGACCCAGTACTTC.

This clonotype appeared many times. V is TRBV6-5 and J is TRBJ2-1; 9 bases align to TRBD1. There are 15 residues in the CDR3. The J segment lost 4 bases and the V segment lost 7 bases, leaving 8 bases of the junction unmatched. Germline CDR1 MNHEY, CDR2 SVGAGI. CDR3 amino acids: CASIKGTGNYNEQFF. The CDR3 bases are TGTGCCAGCATCAAAGGGACAGGGAATTACAATGAGCAGTTCTTC.

This clonotype was found many times. The chain has TRBV12-3 or TRBV12-4 and TRBJ1-4; possibly TRBD1 for D (5 bases). The CDR3 loop spans 15 amino acids. Between the trimmed V and J ends, which lost 5 bases and 5 bases, there was a span of 15 bases. The CDR3 nucleotides are TGTGCCAGCAGTGAGCCGAGGGGTAGGAATGAAAAACTGTTTTTT. This codes for CASSEPRGRNEKLFF.

Many counts were recorded for this clonotype. This rearrangement joins TRBV4-1 to TRBJ2-1, with TRBD1 identical over 8 bases. Germline lookup yields CDR1 MGHRA and CDR2 YSYEKL. Trimming cost V 4 bases and J 7 bases; bases outside gene matches: 9. This CDR3 comprises 15 residues. CDR3 bases: TGCGCCAGCAGCCCAGCCGGACAGGGTAGGAATGAGCAGTTCTTC. Protein product: CASSPAGQGRNEQFF.

This clonotype was seen ten or more times. The chain uses TRBV20-1 and TRBJ2-1; 11 bases fit TRBD1. The CDR3 consists of 17 residues. The germline gives CDR1 DFQATT, CDR2 SNEGSKA (reference sequence). The V and J ends lost 2 bases and 0 bases, in that order; junction bases with no gene match: 6. This CDR3 reads CSARNLGQGASYNEQFF. The DNA of the CDR3 is TGCAGTGCTAGAAACCTTGGACAGGGGGCCTCCTACAATGAGCAGTTCTTC.

This clonotype appeared many times. The chain combines TRBV20-1 with TRBJ2-1; 8 bases match TRBD2. V was pared by 3 bases and J by 10 bases, with 8 bases of the junction left unmatched. This CDR3 comprises 13 residues. Germline values: CDR1 DFQATT, CDR2 SNEGSKA (reference sequence). CDR3: CSASSAVAGEQFF. CDR3 bases: TGCAGTGCTAGTTCGGCCGTAGCGGGGGAGCAGTTCTTC.

Many counts were recorded for this clonotype. This chain connects TRBV20-1 to TRBJ1-6; D perhaps matches TRBD1 (5 bases). Trimming removed 0 bases at V and 5 bases at J, with 11 bases between. The CDR3 is 15 residues long. Per germline, CDR1 DFQATT and CDR2 SNEGSKA (reference sequence). Written as DNA, the CDR3 is TGCAGTGCTAGAGATCTGGGAGGGGATAATTCACCCCTCCACTTT. Protein: CSARDLGGDNSPLHF.

This clonotype was detected many times. The rearrangement uses TRBV6-2 or TRBV6-3 and TRBJ2-5; 11 nucleotides match TRBD1. V lost 6 bases, J lost 5 bases, and 8 bases stayed unmatched. Per germline, CDR1 MNHEY and CDR2 SVGEGT. The CDR3 is 15 amino acids. The CDR3 nucleotides are TGTGCCAGCAGGAGGGACAGGGGGTTTCGGGAGACCCAGTACTTC. Its translation: CASRRDRGFRETQYF.

This clonotype was picked up many times. The genes are TRBV20-1 and TRBJ2-3; tentatively, D is TRBD1 (5 bases). Trimming pared 0 bases from V and 0 bases from J, leaving 10 bases between. CDR1 and CDR2 from the germline V gene are DFQATT and SNEGSKA (reference sequence). The CDR3 spans 15 residues. CDR3 DNA: TGCAGTGCTAGAGATAGACAGTTTAGCACAGATACGCAGTATTTT. It codes for CSARDRQFSTDTQYF.

This clonotype was detected ten times or more. V is TRBV5-1 and J is TRBJ2-7; TRBD1 agrees at 9 bases. J lost 2 bases, V lost 4 bases, and 4 bases had no gene match. This CDR3 has 14 amino acids. Germline CDR1 and CDR2: SGHRS and YFSETQ. The CDR3, as DNA: TGCGCCAGCAGCCGGGACAGGGTAACCTACGAGCAGTACTTC. As protein: CASSRDRVTYEQYF. The complete variable domain, with remaining parts taken from reference TRBV5-1 and TRBJ2-7, reads KAGVTQTPRYLIKTRGQQVTLSCSPISGHRSVSWYQQTPGQGLQFLFEYFSETQRNKGNFPGRFSGRQFSNSRSEMNVSTLELGDSALYLCASSRDRVTYEQYFGPGTRLTVT.

This clonotype was observed at least ten times. The chain is built from TRBV5-1 and TRBJ1-1, with TRBD1 matching 7 bases. Germline V gene lookup returns CDR1 SGHRS and CDR2 YFSETQ. The CDR3 extends over 13 amino acids. V shed 5 bases, J shed 6 bases, and the junction held 7 bases outside the gene matches. The CDR3 DNA is TGCGCCAGCAGATGGGAGGGGGCCCCTGAAGCTTTCTTT. It specifies CASRWEGAPEAFF.

This clonotype was recorded a few times. This chain joins TRBV7-6 and TRBJ2-7, with D tentatively TRBD2 (5 bases). From germline, CDR1 is SGHVS and CDR2 FNYEAQ. V shed 5 bases and J shed 3 bases, with 17 bases lying between them. This CDR3 spans 15 amino acids. The CDR3 DNA sequence: TGTGCCAGCAGCGCAGCCCAGGTGGGGAGCTACGAGCAGTACTTC. Translating it yields CASSAAQVGSYEQYF.